The 20 T cell receptor beta chains below all came from one sample that was sequenced in a study of patients and donors after allogeneic stem cell transplantation (dated by TCRdb to 2018 to 2021). Library creation used RT-PCR. Sequencing was performed on a NextSeq 550. In TCRdb, the public reads were trimmed at Q25 with fastp and aligned with MiXCR, with productive beta chains retained. All rows with the same CDR3 protein become a single entry with the most common DNA and genes. For this sample there are more than 150,000 distinct CDR3 sequences; roughly 22% appear just once. The ten biggest clones cover 25% to 30% of the sample. Specimen: blood, either unsorted or a sorted T cell fraction (not recorded which). These receptors were obtained from a human donor who was either an allogeneic HSCT recipient or a stem cell or donor lymphocyte infusion donor (not recorded which). It is not recorded whose cells these are; they may come from a transplant donor.

CDR3 DNA sequence: TGTGCCACCAGCAGGGGCCTGGGGGAGGTAAATAATGAGCAGTTCTTC. Amino acids: CATSRGLGEVNNEQFF. The chain employs TRBV15 and TRBJ2-1; possible D gene TRBD2, 6 bases. CDR1 and CDR2 from the germline V gene are LNHNV and YYDKDF (reference sequence). The germline V and J ends were trimmed by 3 bases and 7 bases, with 19 bases remaining between them. The CDR3 length is 16 residues.

V gene TRBV6-5 combines with J gene TRBJ1-2, with D tentatively TRBD1 (5 bases). Germline CDR1 and CDR2: MNHEY and SVGAGI. The CDR3 sequence is 16 residues long. Trimming removed 2 bases from V and 5 bases from J, with 18 bases in between. The CDR3, as DNA: TGTGCCAGCAGTTACGCCCGGCGAGCAGGGAGGTATGGCTACACCTTC. It is translated as CASSYARRAGRYGYTF.

This clonotype was seen a few times. The rearrangement uses TRBV10-3 and TRBJ2-1; perhaps TRBD1 as D (6 bases). This CDR3 has 13 residues. The V end lost 2 bases, the J end lost 5 bases, and 7 bases lay between the germline ends. Germline CDR1 and CDR2: ENHRY and SYGVKD. CDR3 bases: TGTGCCATCAGTGAGCACAGGGACAATGAGCAGTTCTTC. It translates to CAISEHRDNEQFF.

Of note for this clonotype: An end of the junction does not agree with germline; a read error may underlie this. CDR3 residues: CSAREKDRGNYEQYF. The CDR3 DNA is TGCAGTGCTCGAGAGAAGGACAGGGGTAACTACGAGCAGTACTTC. The rearrangement uses TRBV20-1 and TRBJ2-7; 9 positions match TRBD1. Germline assignment: CDR1 DFQATT and CDR2 SNEGSKA (reference sequence). The CDR3 runs 15 residues.

In its sample, this clonotype was seen a few times. The chain is built from TRBV5-1 and TRBJ1-6, with D unresolved. Per the germline V gene, CDR1 is SGHRS and CDR2 is YFSETQ. This CDR3 has 14 amino acids. Between the trimmed V and J ends, which lost 4 bases and 7 bases, there was a span of 12 bases. The CDR3 loop is CASSTRWGNSPLHF. The CDR3 coding sequence is TGCGCCAGCAGCACAAGATGGGGAAATTCACCCCTCCACTTT.

The chain employs TRBV9 and TRBJ1-1; 9 nucleotides match TRBD1. The V and J ends lost 3 bases and 0 bases, in that order; junction bases with no gene match: 9. The V gene's germline CDR1 is SGDLS and CDR2 YYNGEE. The CDR3 spans 17 residues. The CDR3 DNA follows: TGTGCCAGCAGCGAGCGCCGGGACAGGGTGATGAACACTGAAGCTTTCTTT. This codes for CASSERRDRVMNTEAFF.

This clonotype was counted a few times. This chain links TRBV7-9 with TRBJ1-4, with D perhaps TRBD1 (5 bases). Germline V gene lookup returns CDR1 SEHNR and CDR2 FQNEAQ (reference sequence). This CDR3 region has 13 residues. Between the trimmed V and J ends, which lost 6 bases and 6 bases, there was a span of 11 bases. DNA of the CDR3: TGTGCCAGCAGTAGTACGGGGGATGAAAAACTGTTTTTT. As protein: CASSSTGDEKLFF.

The chain carries TRBV12-3 or TRBV12-4 and TRBJ1-2; no definite D call. The V and J ends lost 2 bases and 8 bases respectively, with 12 bases between them. The CDR3 is 13 amino acids. The CDR3 coding sequence is TGTGCCAGCAGTTTAAGCCAGAATAACGGCTACACCTTC. This sequence encodes CASSLSQNNGYTF.

The chain recombines TRBV29-1 with TRBJ2-5; D assignment may be TRBD1 or TRBD2 (5 bases each). CDR3 length equals 13 residues. V shed 5 bases and J shed 4 bases, with 14 bases lying between them. Per the germline V gene, CDR1 is SQVTM and CDR2 is ANQGSEA. The CDR3 DNA reads as TGCAGCGTTCTAACCTGGGACCGAGAGACCCAGTACTTC. Protein: CSVLTWDRETQYF.

This clonotype was observed a handful of times. The chain couples TRBV12-3 or TRBV12-4 to TRBJ2-5, with TRBD1 matching over 8 bases. The CDR3 sequence is 15 residues long. Trimming at V came to 2 bases and at J to 3 bases, leaving 5 bases not matched to a gene. The CDR3 DNA is TGTGCCAGCAGTTTATGGGGGACAGGCAAAGAGACCCAGTACTTC. Translating it yields CASSLWGTGKETQYF.

This clonotype was seen a few times. The genes are TRBV27 and TRBJ1-6, with 8 bases that match TRBD1. CDR1 is MNHEY, CDR2 SMNVEV, per germline (reference sequence). CDR3 length equals 14 residues. V shed 5 bases, J shed 10 bases, and the junction held 7 bases outside the gene matches. CDR3: CASSLGQGWSPLHF. DNA of the CDR3: TGTGCCAGCAGTCTAGGACAGGGTTGGTCACCCCTCCACTTT.

This clonotype occurred a few times. This rearrangement joins TRBV7-3 to TRBJ1-1; the D is unclear. Germline CDR1 reads SGHTA; CDR2 reads FQGTGA. With 5 bases removed from V and 4 bases from J, the gap between germline ends came to 11 bases. The CDR3 spans 13 residues. CDR3 region: CASSQELGTEAFF. The CDR3 nucleotides are TGTGCCAGCAGCCAGGAGCTGGGCACTGAAGCTTTCTTT.

The chain is built from TRBV7-6 and TRBJ2-5; the D gene is possibly TRBD1 (6 bases). The CDR3 sequence is 16 residues long. The V and J ends lost 5 bases and 0 bases respectively, with 16 bases between them. CDR1 is SGHVS, CDR2 FNYEAQ, per germline. CDR3 DNA sequence: TGTGCCAGCAGCCGTCCATACAGGGAGTACCAAGAGACCCAGTACTTC. This sequence encodes CASSRPYREYQETQYF.

This clonotype appeared a few times. The rearrangement uses TRBV28 and TRBJ2-2, with 11 nucleotides matching TRBD2. CDR3 size: 17 residues. J lost 7 bases, V lost 2 bases, and 9 bases had no gene match. The germline V gene encodes CDR1 MDHEN and CDR2 SYDVKM. The CDR3 loop is CASSLVLAGDQGGELFF. The DNA for the CDR3 is TGTGCCAGCAGTTTAGTACTAGCGGGAGACCAGGGCGGGGAGCTGTTTTTT.

This clonotype was observed a handful of times. The V call is TRBV5-8, the J call TRBJ2-3; D possibly corresponds to TRBD2 (6 bases). The V and J ends lost 7 bases and 2 bases respectively, with 20 bases between them. CDR3 length equals 16 residues. Germline CDR1 and CDR2: SGHTS and YDEGEE. The CDR3 here is CASPMRRDSYTDTQYF. CDR3 DNA sequence: TGTGCCAGCCCAATGAGGCGGGACTCGTACACAGATACGCAGTATTTT.

The gene calls are TRBV5-1 and TRBJ2-3; D is unresolved. The CDR3 consists of 13 residues. Germline CDR1 is SGHRS and CDR2 is YFSETQ. V lost 4 bases, J lost 6 bases, and 12 bases lay in between. CDR3 DNA: TGCGCCAGCAGCCCTGGGTCTATGGATACGCAGTATTTT. As protein: CASSPGSMDTQYF. Combining the CDR3 with reference TRBV5-1 and TRBJ2-3 gives the whole variable domain KAGVTQTPRYLIKTRGQQVTLSCSPISGHRSVSWYQQTPGQGLQFLFEYFSETQRNKGNFPGRFSGRQFSNSRSEMNVSTLELGDSALYLCASSPGSMDTQYFGPGTRLTVL.

V gene TRBV12-5 combines with J gene TRBJ1-5; no clear D gene. Germline V CDR1 and CDR2: LGHNT, FRNRAP. The CDR3 contains 17 residues. V gave up 0 bases and J gave up 6 bases, with 18 bases separating them. As DNA, the CDR3 is TGTGCTAGTGGTTTGGTACACGCGAGGGTAGCAAGTCAGCCCCAGCATTTT. Translating it yields CASGLVHARVASQPQHF.

This clonotype was seen more than once but under ten times. The chain is built from TRBV5-1 and TRBJ2-5, with D tentatively TRBD2 (6 bases). Trimming pared 4 bases from V and 4 bases from J, leaving 17 bases between. The CDR3 sequence is 15 residues long. Germline CDR1 SGHRS, CDR2 YFSETQ. The CDR3 nucleotides read TGCGCCAGCAGCGCCCCCCTAGCGAGGGGAGAGACCCAGTACTTC. Its protein is CASSAPLARGETQYF. Using reference TRBV5-1 and TRBJ2-5 for the parts outside the CDR3, the full variable domain is KAGVTQTPRYLIKTRGQQVTLSCSPISGHRSVSWYQQTPGQGLQFLFEYFSETQRNKGNFPGRFSGRQFSNSRSEMNVSTLELGDSALYLCASSAPLARGETQYFGPGTRLLVL.

The chain has TRBV6-1 and TRBJ1-2; the D is unclear. This CDR3 has 13 amino acids. V was clipped by 2 bases and J by 3 bases, with 7 bases between them. Germline V gene lookup returns CDR1 MNHNS and CDR2 SASEGT. The CDR3 nucleotides read TGTGCCAGCAGTGAAAAGGAGTACTATGGCTACACCTTC. It translates to CASSEKEYYGYTF.

V is TRBV4-1 and J is TRBJ2-7, with a tentative D call TRBD1 (6 bases). The CDR3 runs 15 residues. Trimming pared 4 bases from V and 3 bases from J, leaving 16 bases between. Germline V gene lookup returns CDR1 MGHRA and CDR2 YSYEKL. The CDR3 nucleotides read TGCGCCAGCAGCCCCTCGACAGGCGGTTACTACGAGCAGTACTTC. Protein: CASSPSTGGYYEQYF.